Given below is one T cell receptor (beta chain) in context. Germline V gives CDR1 KGHDR, CDR2 SFDVKD. The CDR3 consists of 15 residues. Unmatched junction bases numbered 5, after V lost 4 bases and J lost 6 bases. This sample stems from a study of T cells in Graves' hyperthyroidism and ophthalmopathy. Amplified regions were TCR beta CDR3 sequences from RNA transcripts. The TCR CDR3 was amplified in a first-round RT-PCR using the HTBI primer set. TCRdb re-called the multiplex PCR reads with MiXCR, one entry per CDR3 protein. The sample has about 320,000 distinct CDR3 sequences; 16% are singletons. Exclusion followed for patients with uncontrolled infection, other autoimmune disease, pregnancy or lactation.

The J gene is TRBJ2-1, the V gene TRBV24-1; 10 bases agree with TRBD2. The clonotype comes from a man aged 25-45 years with Graves' hyperthyroidism. The sequencing input was blood. CDR3 DNA: TGTGCCACCAGTGAGCCTAGCGGGAGCGGCAATGAGCAGTTCTTC. Translation gives CATSEPSGSGNEQFF.